In its sample, the clone carrying this T cell receptor beta chain was seen a few times. The data stem from a study of T-cell reconstitution after alpha-beta-depleted transplantation in children. The CDR3 loop spans 15 amino acids. V lost 3 bases, J lost 5 bases, and 5 bases stayed unmatched. Germline V CDR1 and CDR2: MNHEY, SMNVEV (reference sequence). Unique molecular identifiers were incorporated into the prepared TCRbeta library. Using its own MiXCR run on the PCR reads, TCRdb lists one record per CDR3 protein. The table records about 540,000 distinct CDR3 sequences, approximately 16% of them present only once.

This clonotype was obtained from a human donor who donated a stem cell graft to a child with acute lymphoblastic leukemia. The gene calls are TRBV27 and TRBJ2-3; TRBD2 matches at 10 bases. This specimen was PBMCs from the stem cell graft donor, taken from the stem cell graft. CDR3 region: CASSLITSGKDTQYF. CDR3 coding DNA: TGTGCCAGCAGTTTGATTACTAGCGGGAAAGATACGCAGTATTTT.